What follows are 2 T cell receptor beta chains derived from one specimen sequenced in a study of blood T cell repertoires in COVID-19. The data were produced by immunoSEQ multiplex PCR, yet TCRdb's version contains in-frame clones alone and is incomplete. The sample includes roughly 270,000 clones, 65% to 90% of them seen just once. Sequencing used peripheral blood. The receptors were sampled from a man aged 50 to 60 with active or convalescent COVID-19.

The DNA for the CDR3 is TGTGCCAGCAGCGTAGGGAGGGGACAGACCGGGGAGCTGTTTTTT. It specifies CASSVGRGQTGELFF. The genes are TRBV9 and TRBJ2-2; possibly TRBD1 for D (7 bases). The germline V gene encodes CDR1 SGDLS and CDR2 YYNGEE. The CDR3 loop spans 15 amino acids. Trimming shortened V by 0 bases and J by 5 bases, and 11 bases separated the two germline ends.

The chain is built from TRBV9 and TRBJ2-3; 8 bases map to TRBD2. With V trimmed by 4 bases and J by 4 bases, 11 bases remained unmatched. The germline V gene has CDR1 SGDLS and CDR2 YYNGEE. The CDR3 contains 16 residues. The CDR3, as DNA: TGTGCCAGCAGCCCAACTAGCGGCTTGGCAGCAGATACGCAGTATTTT. As protein: CASSPTSGLAADTQYF.